Following are 31 T cell receptor beta chains from one sample sequenced in a study of T-cell reconstitution after alpha-beta-depleted transplantation in children. Preparation of the TCRbeta library involved a method that used unique molecular identifiers. MiXCR, applied by TCRdb to the PCR reads, yields one record per CDR3 protein. The sample gives 240,000 or so distinct CDR3 sequences, around 12% of which show up once; over 2.5% is in the top ten. Material: PBMCs from the stem cell graft donor, obtained from the stem cell graft. These receptors were collected from a human donor who donated a stem cell graft to a child with acute lymphoblastic leukemia.

The CDR3 loop is CASRPGIGVTEAFF. The CDR3 DNA sequence: TGTGCCAGCAGGCCAGGGATCGGCGTCACTGAAGCTTTCTTT. The chain is built from TRBV5-5 and TRBJ1-1; weak D call: TRBD1 (5 bases). This CDR3 is 14 amino acids long. Trimming pared 5 bases from V and 4 bases from J, leaving 15 bases between. Germline V gene data show CDR1 as SGHKS and CDR2 as YYEKEE (reference sequence).

Ten or more counts support this clonotype. CDR3 sequence: CASSPIRTSGTGEQYF. Here the CDR3 DNA reads TGTGCCAGCAGCCCGATACGGACTAGCGGGACGGGGGAGCAGTACTTC. V gene TRBV12-3 or TRBV12-4 combines with J gene TRBJ2-7; TRBD2 agrees at 12 bases. The CDR3 spans 16 residues. The junction had 13 bases not matched to a gene; V was cut back by 6 bases and J by 7 bases.

The rearrangement uses TRBV7-2 and TRBJ2-2, with D hard to call. Trimming cost V 1 base and J 2 bases, with 11 bases left between them. The CDR3 is 16 amino acids. Germline V gene sequence: CDR1 SGHTA, CDR2 FQGNSA. The CDR3 region has the DNA TGTGCCAGCAGCTTAGAGACCCGGTTAAACACCGGGGAGCTGTTTTTT. Translating it yields CASSLETRLNTGELFF.

This clonotype was detected many times. This chain uses TRBV2 with TRBJ2-2, with D possibly being TRBD1 or TRBD2 (6 bases each). V lost 7 bases to trimming and J lost 6 bases, with 18 bases between them. The CDR3 contains 15 residues. CDR1 and CDR2 from the germline V gene are SNHLY and FYNNEI. CDR3 sequence reads: CASTGGTRGAGELFF. Here the CDR3 DNA reads TGTGCCAGCACCGGAGGGACAAGGGGGGCCGGGGAGCTGTTTTTT.

The chain recombines TRBV20-1 with TRBJ2-1, with D perhaps TRBD2 (6 bases). The CDR3 contains 14 residues. V was shortened by 5 bases and J by 0 bases, with 11 bases between the two germline ends. The germline gives CDR1 DFQATT, CDR2 SNEGSKA (reference sequence). The CDR3, as DNA: TGCAGTGCTTTCCGGGAGAACTCCTACAATGAGCAGTTCTTC. As protein: CSAFRENSYNEQFF.

The table lists this clonotype with many counts. The chain has TRBV10-3 and TRBJ2-5; weak D call: TRBD2 (5 bases). This CDR3 comprises 12 residues. Germline values: CDR1 ENHRY, CDR2 SYGVKD. Trimming took 2 bases from V and 5 from J, leaving 6 bases between them. The CDR3 protein is CAISETGETQYF. The DNA for the CDR3 is TGTGCCATCAGTGAGACGGGGGAGACCCAGTACTTC.

In its sample, this clonotype was seen many times. CDR3 bases: TGCGCCAGCGCAGGGGGACCGGGACAGCTAAATGAAAAACTGTTTTTT. Residues: CASAGGPGQLNEKLFF. The chain combines TRBV5-1 with TRBJ1-4, with 7 bases lining up with TRBD1. V shed 7 bases, J shed 5 bases, and the junction held 14 bases outside the gene matches. Germline CDR1 and CDR2: SGHRS and YFSETQ. This CDR3 is built from 16 residues.

This clonotype was detected many times. This sequence joins TRBV7-2 and TRBJ1-2; no firm D call. CDR3 length equals 15 residues. Germline V gene lookup returns CDR1 SGHTA and CDR2 FQGNSA. The V and J ends lost 1 base and 7 bases respectively, with 16 bases between them. CDR3: CASSLEGTSSAGYTF. CDR3 nucleotide sequence: TGTGCCAGCAGCTTAGAGGGCACCTCTTCGGCTGGCTACACCTTC.

With regard to this clonotype: It may be a read error: a sequence one base away is much more abundant. The chain recombines TRBV29-1 with TRBJ2-1, with 7 bases that match TRBD1. The CDR3 has 13 residues. V lost 2 bases to trimming and J lost 16 bases; unmatched junction nucleotides: 14. The V gene's germline CDR1 is SQVTM and CDR2 ANQGSEA. The CDR3 protein is CSVETPTGLWHFF. The CDR3 DNA sequence: TGCAGCGTTGAAACCCCGACAGGGCTATGGCATTTCTTC.

This clonotype was observed at least ten times. The chain joins TRBV11-2 to TRBJ2-4; the D gene is possibly TRBD1 (5 bases). Germline V gene data show CDR1 as SGHAT and CDR2 as FQNNGV. The CDR3 runs 17 residues. V was cut by 5 bases and J by 3 bases, with 20 bases left in between. In DNA, the CDR3 is TGTGCCAGCAGCACCCTGACAAAGGGGTGGGGCAAAAACATTCAGTACTTC. Its translation: CASSTLTKGWGKNIQYF.

The chain combines TRBV10-3 with TRBJ1-1; 8 bases match TRBD1. This CDR3 region has 14 residues. Per the germline V gene, CDR1 is ENHRY and CDR2 is SYGVKD. Unmatched junction bases numbered 8, after V lost 6 bases and J lost 5 bases. CDR3 region: CAISEVTGGTEAFF. CDR3 nucleotide sequence: TGTGCCATCAGCGAAGTAACAGGGGGAACTGAAGCTTTCTTT.

In its sample, this clonotype was seen many times. CDR3 residues: CASSLDGRGADTQYF. In DNA form, the CDR3 reads TGCGCCAGCAGCTTGGACGGCAGGGGCGCAGATACGCAGTATTTT. The chain links TRBV5-1 to TRBJ2-3; D possibly corresponds to TRBD1 (6 bases). The CDR3 has 15 residues. Trimming pared 0 bases from V and 4 bases from J, leaving 12 bases between. The germline CDR1 and CDR2 sequences are SGHRS and YFSETQ. Complete variable domain (other parts from reference TRBV5-1 and TRBJ2-3): KAGVTQTPRYLIKTRGQQVTLSCSPISGHRSVSWYQQTPGQGLQFLFEYFSETQRNKGNFPGRFSGRQFSNSRSEMNVSTLELGDSALYLCASSLDGRGADTQYFGPGTRLTVL.

This clonotype was counted many times. The chain uses TRBV7-2 and TRBJ2-7; TRBD2 might be the D (5 bases). V was pared by 5 bases and J by 3 bases, with 17 bases between. CDR3 length: 15 amino acids. Germline values: CDR1 SGHTA, CDR2 FQGNSA. CDR3 sequence: CASSLNPSGGYEQYF. The DNA for the CDR3 is TGTGCCAGCAGCCTGAACCCGTCAGGAGGCTACGAGCAGTACTTC.

This clonotype was seen a handful of times. The chain couples TRBV5-6 to TRBJ2-7, with D hard to call. Deletions cut 2 bases from V and 1 base from J, with 7 bases between. Per germline, CDR1 SGHDT and CDR2 YYEEEE. The CDR3 is made up of 13 amino acids. The CDR3 is CASSFDGSYEQYF. CDR3 DNA: TGTGCCAGCAGCTTCGACGGATCCTACGAGCAGTACTTC.

This clonotype was seen at least ten times. V gene TRBV4-2 combines with J gene TRBJ1-2; possible D gene TRBD1, 5 bases. Looked up from germline, CDR1 is LGHNA and CDR2 is YNFKEQ. V was shortened by 8 bases and J by 3 bases, with 16 bases between the two germline ends. The CDR3 covers 14 residues. CDR3 in amino acids: CASLGGVEDYGYTF. CDR3 DNA sequence: TGTGCCAGCCTTGGGGGGGTCGAAGACTATGGCTACACCTTC.

The chain joins TRBV4-2 to TRBJ2-3; the match to TRBD1 covers 7 bases. The V and J ends lost 0 bases and 1 base, in that order; junction bases with no gene match: 7. Looked up from germline, CDR1 is LGHNA and CDR2 is YNFKEQ. The CDR3 sequence is 17 residues long. DNA for the CDR3: TGTGCCAGCAGCCAAGATAGTAGGACAGGTGGCACAGATACGCAGTATTTT. Protein: CASSQDSRTGGTDTQYF.

A remark on this clonotype: With a much larger clone just one base away, this may be a read error. The genes are TRBV20-1 and TRBJ1-6; D gene uncertain. The CDR3 consists of 14 residues. The V gene lost 6 bases and the J gene lost 9 bases, with 18 bases spanning the gap. Germline CDR1 is DFQATT and CDR2 is SNEGSKA (reference sequence). The CDR3 sequence: CSATMRSGISPLHF. The CDR3 nucleotides read TGCAGTGCAACTATGAGAAGCGGTATTTCACCCCTCCACTTT.

This clonotype came up many times. This sequence joins TRBV5-1 and TRBJ1-2; no clear D gene. The CDR3 length is 15 residues. V was cut by 0 bases and J by 8 bases, with 17 bases left in between. Germline lookup yields CDR1 SGHRS and CDR2 YFSETQ. In DNA, the CDR3 is TGCGCCAGCAGCTTGGAAGCGACTCTAAAGGCCGGCTACACCTTC. Translating it yields CASSLEATLKAGYTF.

This clonotype was counted ten times or more. This sequence joins TRBV29-1 and TRBJ2-3; no clear D gene. The CDR3 has 12 residues. V was shortened by 4 bases and J by 0 bases, with 5 bases between the two germline ends. Germline V lookup: CDR1 SQVTM, CDR2 ANQGSEA. The CDR3 here is CSVAVSTDTQYF. CDR3 nucleotides: TGCAGCGTTGCGGTCAGCACAGATACGCAGTATTTT.

About this clonotype itself: A much larger clone lies a single base off, so this may be a read error. V gene TRBV20-1 combines with J gene TRBJ2-7, with 8 bases lining up with TRBD2. The germline V gene encodes CDR1 DFQATT and CDR2 SNEGSKA (reference sequence). This CDR3 region has 14 residues. The ends lost 0 bases at V and 5 bases at J; junction bases unmatched: 6. The CDR3 bases are TGCAGTGCTAGAGACGGCGGGGGGACCGACGAGCAGTACTTC. This codes for CSARDGGGTDEQYF.

This clonotype has at least ten counts. The chain recombines TRBV20-1 with TRBJ1-1, with D hard to call. This CDR3 spans 14 amino acids. V was shortened by 7 bases and J by 1 base, with 16 bases between the two germline ends. From germline, CDR1 is DFQATT and CDR2 SNEGSKA (reference sequence). CDR3 in DNA: TGCAGTGAAGGGAGCCAGGCAGGGAACACTGAAGCTTTCTTT. Its translation is CSEGSQAGNTEAFF.

The chain is built from TRBV28 and TRBJ2-5, with TRBD2 identical over 7 bases. Germline V gene lookup returns CDR1 MDHEN and CDR2 SYDVKM. Trimming at V came to 4 bases and at J to 4 bases, leaving 15 bases not matched to a gene. The CDR3 has 17 amino acids. This chain's CDR3 is CASSSSRSGGVRETQYF. CDR3 in DNA: TGTGCCAGCAGTTCGTCGCGCTCTGGGGGGGTACGAGAGACCCAGTACTTC. The entire variable domain, with the rest obtained from reference TRBV28 and TRBJ2-5, is as follows: DVKVTQSSRYLVKRTGEKVFLECVQDMDHENMFWYRQDPGLGLRLIYFSYDVKMKEKGDIPEGYSVSREKKERFSLILESASTNQTSMYLCASSSSRSGGVRETQYFGPGTRLLVL.

CDR3 DNA: TGTGCCAGCAGCCGTTCCCGGACAGGGAGCAACTACGAGCAGTACTTC. Translating gives CASSRSRTGSNYEQYF. The chain recombines TRBV6-1 with TRBJ2-7, with 8 bases lining up with TRBD1. Trimming at V came to 6 bases and at J to 3 bases, leaving 13 bases not matched to a gene. Germline CDR1 MNHNS, CDR2 SASEGT. The CDR3 has 16 amino acids.

This clonotype was observed many times. J is TRBJ1-1 and V is TRBV6-5; D is perhaps TRBD1 (6 bases). The CDR3 length is 13 residues. Germline V gene data show CDR1 as MNHEY and CDR2 as SVGAGI. Trimming cost V 0 bases and J 8 bases, with 10 bases left between them. This chain's CDR3 is CASSYSGQSEAFF. Written as DNA, the CDR3 is TGTGCCAGCAGTTACTCCGGACAGTCCGAAGCTTTCTTT.

The chain is built from TRBV7-3 and TRBJ2-3, with 10 bases aligning to TRBD2. V trimming: 4 bases; J trimming: 5 bases; junction bases outside the gene matches: 6. CDR1 is SGHTA, CDR2 FQGTGA, per germline. The CDR3 contains 15 residues. CDR3 nucleotides: TGTGCCAGCAGCTCCCTAGCGGGGGAGAGAGATACGCAGTATTTT. It encodes CASSSLAGERDTQYF.

This clonotype occurred many times. This chain connects TRBV7-9 to TRBJ2-5; 7 nucleotides agree with TRBD2. The CDR3 has 13 residues. The V segment lost 11 bases and the J segment 3 bases; nucleotides outside the gene matches: 9. From germline, CDR1 is SEHNR and CDR2 FQNEAQ (reference sequence). As DNA, the CDR3 is TGTGCCGGCGGGAGATACCTTGAAGAGACCCAGTACTTC. Translation gives CAGGRYLEETQYF.

This clonotype has a count of ten or more. J is TRBJ2-7 and V is TRBV6-1; 8 bases are a match to TRBD1. V lost 6 bases to trimming and J lost 2 bases; unmatched junction nucleotides: 6. This CDR3 is 14 amino acids long. CDR1 MNHNS and CDR2 SASEGT come from the germline V gene. The CDR3 loop reads CASSRTGPPYEQYF. CDR3 nucleotides: TGTGCCAGCAGCAGGACAGGGCCGCCCTACGAGCAGTACTTC.

This clonotype was recorded many times. V gene TRBV5-1 combines with J gene TRBJ2-1; D perhaps matches TRBD2 (5 bases). V was shortened by 2 bases and J by 9 bases, with 6 bases between the two germline ends. Germline assignment: CDR1 SGHRS and CDR2 YFSETQ. The CDR3 consists of 11 residues. CDR3 amino acids: CASSFAGEQFF. The DNA of the CDR3 is TGCGCCAGCAGCTTTGCGGGTGAGCAGTTCTTC.

This clonotype was seen at least ten times. V and J are TRBV20-1 and TRBJ1-2; unclear D gene. This CDR3 has 12 residues. V was clipped by 3 bases and J by 2 bases, with 7 bases between them. In germline, CDR1 is DFQATT, CDR2 SNEGSKA (reference sequence). CDR3 protein: CSASGQNYGYTF. CDR3 nucleotides: TGCAGTGCTAGCGGTCAGAACTATGGCTACACCTTC.

This clonotype was seen at least ten times. This chain uses TRBV12-3 or TRBV12-4 with TRBJ1-2; D gene uncertain. The CDR3 is 12 residues long. V was trimmed by 5 bases and J by 7 bases, leaving 11 bases between them. CDR3 sequence (DNA): TGTGCCAGCAGTCTCCAGCGGGGTGGCTACACCTTC. Amino acids: CASSLQRGGYTF.

The gene calls are TRBV29-1 and TRBJ2-3, with TRBD2 as a possible D gene (5 bases). V gave up 4 bases and J gave up 0 bases, with 11 bases separating them. This CDR3 is built from 14 residues. Looked up from germline, CDR1 is SQVTM and CDR2 is ANQGSEA. The CDR3 DNA reads TGCAGCGTTGTAGCGCAAGGAAGCACAGATACGCAGTATTTT. Translated, it gives CSVVAQGSTDTQYF.